This T cell receptor beta chain was documented in a study of technical replicates of blood from several donors. Between the trimmed V and J ends, which lost 0 bases and 4 bases, there was a span of 8 bases. CDR1 is SGHRS and CDR2 is YFSETQ in the germline V gene. This CDR3 region has 14 residues. TCRdb's table, derived via immunoSEQ multiplex PCR, lists solely in-frame clones and lacks some. The sample lists some 71,000 clones; nearly 98% were seen once. The chain employs TRBV5-1 and TRBJ1-5; D is ambiguous. Sequenced: T cells isolated from PBMCs. The clonotype comes from a human donor in good health. The chain's CDR3 is CASSLDSVNQPQHF. The CDR3 coding sequence is TGCGCCAGCAGCTTGGACTCCGTTAATCAGCCCCAGCATTTT.